The 23 T cell receptor beta chains presented below share a single source sample, sequenced in a study of blood T cell repertoires in COVID-19. Sequenced by immunoSEQ multiplex PCR; TCRdb stores in-frame clones only, minus some. The data contain roughly 110,000 clones, more than 70% of them seen just once; the ten biggest clones take up around 4.4%. Specimen: peripheral blood. Every receptor here comes from a human donor in a cohort sampled during active COVID-19.

The count of this clone is one. The V and J genes are TRBV28 and TRBJ2-5; 8 bases are shared with TRBD1. CDR1 MDHEN and CDR2 SYDVKM come from the germline V gene. The CDR3 is made up of 15 amino acids. The trim removed 3 bases at V and 4 bases at J, leaving 7 bases unmatched. The CDR3 DNA sequence: TGTGCCAGCAGTTTGATACAGGGGGTACGAGAGACCCAGTACTTC. It codes for CASSLIQGVRETQYF.

J is TRBJ2-1 and V is TRBV5-4; the match to TRBD1 covers 11 bases. This CDR3 is built from 15 residues. Germline trimming cut 5 bases from V and 8 bases from J; bases unmatched to any gene: 9. Germline V gene lookup returns CDR1 SGHNT and CDR2 YYREEE (reference sequence). The chain's CDR3 is CASSWPGQGAHEQFF. CDR3 DNA: TGTGCCAGCAGTTGGCCAGGACAGGGGGCGCATGAGCAGTTCTTC. The variable domain in full, completed from reference TRBV5-4 and TRBJ2-1, reads ETGVTQSPTHLIKTRGQQVTLRCSSQSGHNTVSWYQQALGQGPQFIFQYYREEENGRGNFPPRFSGLQFPNYSSELNVNALELDDSALYLCASSWPGQGAHEQFFGPGTRLTVL.

This chain uses TRBV18 with TRBJ2-2; 11 nucleotides line up with TRBD2. Trimming at V came to 5 bases and at J to 3 bases, leaving 2 bases not matched to a gene. CDR3 length: 15 residues. Germline-derived CDR1 and CDR2 are KGHSH and LQKENI. The CDR3 DNA sequence: TGTGCCAGCTCATCGGGACTAGCGGACACCGGGGAGCTGTTTTTT. Translation: CASSSGLADTGELFF.

The genes are TRBV4-3 and TRBJ1-3, with TRBD1 as a possible D gene (5 bases). Trimming removed 1 base from V and 0 bases from J, with 10 bases in between. CDR1 is LGHNA, CDR2 YSLEER, per germline. The CDR3 has 16 amino acids. CDR3 coding DNA: TGCGCCAGCAGCCAAGCCCGGGGGAACTCTGGAAACACCATATATTTT. It encodes CASSQARGNSGNTIYF.

V usage is TRBV18 and J usage is TRBJ1-4, with 8 bases matching TRBD1. Losses at the gene ends were 4 bases for V and 8 bases for J; bases not matched to a gene: 9. Germline values: CDR1 KGHSH, CDR2 LQKENI. CDR3 size: 15 residues. Written as DNA, the CDR3 is TGTGCCAGCTCACTTGGACAGGGTTTGATCGAAAAACTGTTTTTT. Residues: CASSLGQGLIEKLFF.

The chain recombines TRBV7-9 with TRBJ2-2; 11 bases are shared with TRBD2. The CDR3 runs 17 residues. V was pared by 2 bases and J by 3 bases, with 5 bases of the junction left unmatched. Germline CDR1 is SEHNR and CDR2 is FQNEAQ (reference sequence). The CDR3 loop reads CASSLTRTSGYTGELFF. The CDR3 DNA follows: TGTGCCAGCAGCTTAACCCGGACTAGCGGGTACACCGGGGAGCTGTTTTTT.

DNA of the CDR3: TGTGCCATCAGTGAGTCGCAGGACTCCTACGAGCAGTACGTC. Its translation is CAISESQDSYEQYV. This chain links TRBV10-3 with TRBJ2-7; D is ambiguous. Germline V gene lookup returns CDR1 ENHRY and CDR2 SYGVKD. The CDR3 loop spans 14 amino acids. Trimming shortened V by 0 bases and J by 0 bases, and 6 bases separated the two germline ends.

CDR3 sequence (DNA): TGTGCCAGCAGTCCGGGACAGGGAAAAAGCGAGCAGTACTTC. It specifies CASSPGQGKSEQYF. The chain is built from TRBV28 and TRBJ2-7, with 9 bases that match TRBD1. The CDR3 is 14 residues long. The J segment lost 6 bases and the V segment lost 5 bases, leaving 8 bases of the junction unmatched. CDR1 is MDHEN, CDR2 SYDVKM, per germline.

The chain uses TRBV5-1 and TRBJ2-3, with 7 positions matching TRBD2. This CDR3 has 17 amino acids. Germline-derived CDR1 and CDR2 are SGHRS and YFSETQ. V was pared by 2 bases and J by 0 bases, with 9 bases of the junction left unmatched. The CDR3 coding sequence is TGCGCCAGCAGCTTAGTAGGTAGCGGGCTAAGCACAGATACGCAGTATTTT. This codes for CASSLVGSGLSTDTQYF.

The chain has TRBV19 and TRBJ2-6; TRBD2 matches at 9 bases. V lost 7 bases, J lost 8 bases, and 6 bases stayed unmatched. The CDR3 totals 14 residues. Germline values: CDR1 LNHDA, CDR2 SQIVND (reference sequence). CDR3 residues: CASTAGGQSNVLTF. CDR3 nucleotides: TGTGCCAGTACAGCGGGGGGACAGTCCAACGTCCTGACTTTC. The entire variable domain, with the rest obtained from reference TRBV19 and TRBJ2-6, is as follows: DGGITQSPKYLFRKEGQNVTLSCEQNLNHDAMYWYRQDPGQGLRLIYYSQIVNDFQKGDIAEGYSVSREKKESFPLTVTSAQKNPTAFYLCASTAGGQSNVLTFGAGSRLTVL.

The chain combines TRBV29-1 with TRBJ2-3, with D unresolved. In germline, CDR1 is SQVTM, CDR2 ANQGSEA. The CDR3 spans 12 residues. The V end lost 3 bases, the J end lost 2 bases, and 6 bases lay between the germline ends. The DNA of the CDR3 is TGCAGCGTTGACGACTTCACAGATACGCAGTATTTT. Translating it yields CSVDDFTDTQYF.

The chain employs TRBV3-1 (or the pseudogene TRBV3-2) and TRBJ1-2; 10 bases align to TRBD1. J lost 5 bases, V lost 4 bases, and 10 bases had no gene match. There are 16 residues in the CDR3. The germline gives CDR1 LGHDT, CDR2 YNNKEL (reference sequence). The DNA for the CDR3 is TGTGCCAGCAGCCCACCCATGACAGGGGGCGTTTATGGCTACACCTTC. Translation: CASSPPMTGGVYGYTF.

This clone has more than one count but fewer than ten. The chain uses TRBV7-3 and TRBJ2-1; D gene uncertain. CDR1 is SGHTA and CDR2 is FQGTGA in the germline V gene. V shed 4 bases and J shed 8 bases, with 6 bases lying between them. CDR3 length equals 11 residues. CDR3 DNA sequence: TGTGCCAGCAGCTACTCGGATGAGCAGTTCTTC. Translation: CASSYSDEQFF.

This CDR3 reads CASRGLGPYEQYV. Written as DNA, the CDR3 is TGTGCCAGCAGGGGACTAGGACCCTACGAGCAGTACGTC. The J gene is TRBJ2-7, the V gene TRBV28; 8 bases match TRBD2. Losses at the gene ends were 6 bases for V and 2 bases for J; bases not matched to a gene: 3. The CDR3 has 13 amino acids. Germline CDR1 reads MDHEN; CDR2 reads SYDVKM.

V gene TRBV5-1 combines with J gene TRBJ1-4; 8 bases match TRBD1. Losses at the gene ends were 2 bases for V and 5 bases for J; bases not matched to a gene: 5. CDR3 length equals 15 residues. Germline V lookup: CDR1 SGHRS, CDR2 YFSETQ. The CDR3: CASSFQQGANEKLFF. As DNA, the CDR3 is TGCGCCAGCAGCTTTCAGCAGGGGGCAAATGAAAAACTGTTTTTT.

The chain recombines TRBV3-1 (or the pseudogene TRBV3-2) with TRBJ1-2; the D is unclear. Looked up from germline, CDR1 is LGHDT and CDR2 is YNNKEL (reference sequence). The V gene lost 4 bases and the J gene lost 5 bases, with 14 bases spanning the gap. The CDR3 is 14 residues long. CDR3 in amino acids: CASSPDIGGYGYTF. The CDR3 DNA reads as TGTGCCAGCAGCCCCGACATTGGAGGGTATGGCTACACCTTC.

This CDR3 reads CASSESTANYGYTF. CDR3 coding DNA: TGTGCCAGCAGTGAATCGACAGCTAACTATGGCTACACCTTC. V gene TRBV6-1 combines with J gene TRBJ1-2; D might be TRBD1 (5 bases). V lost 2 bases and J lost 0, with 7 bases in between. Germline-derived CDR1 and CDR2 are MNHNS and SASEGT. The CDR3 length is 14 residues.

This clone came up once. J is TRBJ2-5 and V is TRBV2, with 12 bases lining up with TRBD2. The junction had 7 bases not matched to a gene; V was cut back by 4 bases and J by 4 bases. Germline CDR1 and CDR2: SNHLY and FYNNEI. CDR3 length: 16 residues. CDR3 region: CASSALAGGLRETQYF. The CDR3, as DNA: TGTGCCAGCAGTGCCCTAGCGGGAGGGCTTAGAGAGACCCAGTACTTC.

The rearrangement joins TRBV7-8 to TRBJ1-5, with D perhaps TRBD1 (6 bases). V was trimmed by 5 bases and J by 0 bases, leaving 20 bases between them. The CDR3 covers 18 residues. Germline V lookup: CDR1 SGHVS, CDR2 FQNEAQ. CDR3 nucleotide sequence: TGTGCCAGCAGCCCCATCCGGGGGGCCTCTTATAGCAATCAGCCCCAGCATTTT. Protein: CASSPIRGASYSNQPQHF.

The chain uses TRBV19 and TRBJ1-4, with TRBD1 matching 7 bases. The CDR3 contains 14 residues. The germline V gene encodes CDR1 LNHDA and CDR2 SQIVND (reference sequence). V lost 6 bases, J lost 6 bases, and 7 bases stayed unmatched. Written as DNA, the CDR3 is TGTGCCAGTAGCTCGGGACAGACGTATGAAAAACTGTTTTTT. Translation: CASSSGQTYEKLFF.

The J gene is TRBJ2-5, the V gene TRBV20-1; 7 nucleotides match TRBD2. J was trimmed by 5 bases and V by 6 bases; bases with no gene match: 3. Germline lookup yields CDR1 DFQATT and CDR2 SNEGSKA (reference sequence). The CDR3 loop spans 11 amino acids. The CDR3 is CSAPRGETQYF. The CDR3 DNA sequence: TGCAGTGCCCCGCGGGGGGAGACCCAGTACTTC.

The chain uses TRBV27 and TRBJ2-3; D possibly corresponds to TRBD2 (6 bases). Trimming cost V 1 base and J 4 bases, with 15 bases left between them. Germline V CDR1 and CDR2: MNHEY, SMNVEV (reference sequence). The CDR3 length is 16 residues. The CDR3 is CASSLFGGELSDTQYF. CDR3 bases: TGTGCCAGCAGTTTATTCGGGGGAGAATTGTCAGATACGCAGTATTTT.

J is TRBJ2-3 and V is TRBV5-1; no firm D call. This CDR3 region has 15 residues. Deletions cut 0 bases from V and 6 bases from J, with 14 bases between. The germline V gene has CDR1 SGHRS and CDR2 YFSETQ. The CDR3 region is CASSLDLFAPDTQYF. The CDR3 DNA is TGCGCCAGCAGCTTGGATCTGTTCGCGCCCGATACGCAGTATTTT.